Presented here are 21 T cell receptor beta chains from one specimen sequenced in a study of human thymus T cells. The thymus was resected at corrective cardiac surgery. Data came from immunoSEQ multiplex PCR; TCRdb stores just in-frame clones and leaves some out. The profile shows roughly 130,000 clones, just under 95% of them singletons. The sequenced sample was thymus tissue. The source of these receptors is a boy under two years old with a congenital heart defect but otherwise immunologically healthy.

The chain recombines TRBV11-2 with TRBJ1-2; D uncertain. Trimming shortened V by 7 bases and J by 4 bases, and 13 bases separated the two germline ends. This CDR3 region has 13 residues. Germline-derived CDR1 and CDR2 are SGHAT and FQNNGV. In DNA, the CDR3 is TGTGCCAGCAACCAAGGGAGGGCCTATGGCTACACCTTC. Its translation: CASNQGRAYGYTF.

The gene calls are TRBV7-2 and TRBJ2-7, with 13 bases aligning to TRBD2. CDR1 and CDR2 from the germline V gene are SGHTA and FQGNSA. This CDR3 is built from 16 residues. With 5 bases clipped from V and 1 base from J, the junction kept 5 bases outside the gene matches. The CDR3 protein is CASSLGLAGESYEQYF. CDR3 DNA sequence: TGTGCCAGCAGCCTTGGACTAGCGGGGGAGTCCTACGAGCAGTACTTC.

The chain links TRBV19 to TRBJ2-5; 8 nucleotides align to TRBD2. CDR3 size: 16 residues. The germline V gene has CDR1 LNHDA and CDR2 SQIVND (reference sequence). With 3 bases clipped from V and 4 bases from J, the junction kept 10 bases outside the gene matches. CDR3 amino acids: CASSIFVPGGPETQYF. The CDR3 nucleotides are TGTGCCAGTAGTATTTTTGTACCGGGGGGGCCAGAGACCCAGTACTTC.

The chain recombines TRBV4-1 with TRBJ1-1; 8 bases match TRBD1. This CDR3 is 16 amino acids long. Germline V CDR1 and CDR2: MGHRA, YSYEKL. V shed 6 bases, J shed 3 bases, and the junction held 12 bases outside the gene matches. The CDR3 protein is CASRARQGIMDTEAFF. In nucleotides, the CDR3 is TGCGCCAGCAGAGCAAGACAGGGGATTATGGACACTGAAGCTTTCTTT.

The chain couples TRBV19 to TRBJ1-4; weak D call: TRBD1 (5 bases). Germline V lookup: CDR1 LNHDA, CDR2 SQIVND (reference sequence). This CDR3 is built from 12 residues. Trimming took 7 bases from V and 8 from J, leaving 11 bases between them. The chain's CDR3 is CASNRDDEKLFF. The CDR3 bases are TGTGCCAGTAATAGGGACGACGAAAAACTGTTTTTT.

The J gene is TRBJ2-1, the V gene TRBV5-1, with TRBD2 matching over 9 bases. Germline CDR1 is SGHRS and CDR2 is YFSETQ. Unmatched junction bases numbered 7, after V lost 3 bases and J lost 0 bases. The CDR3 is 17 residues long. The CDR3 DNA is TGCGCCAGCAGCTCCTTTTTAGCGGGGGCCTCCTACAATGAGCAGTTCTTC. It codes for CASSSFLAGASYNEQFF.

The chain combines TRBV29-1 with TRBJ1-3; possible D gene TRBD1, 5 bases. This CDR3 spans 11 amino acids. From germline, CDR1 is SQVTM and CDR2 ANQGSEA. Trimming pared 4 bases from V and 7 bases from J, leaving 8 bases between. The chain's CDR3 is CSVVAGNTIYF. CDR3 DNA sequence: TGCAGCGTTGTAGCAGGGAACACCATATATTTT.

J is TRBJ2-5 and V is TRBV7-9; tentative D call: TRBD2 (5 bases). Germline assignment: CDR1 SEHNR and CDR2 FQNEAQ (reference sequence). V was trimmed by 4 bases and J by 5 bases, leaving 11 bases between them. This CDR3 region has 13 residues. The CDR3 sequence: CASSYLWEETQYF. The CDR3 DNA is TGTGCCAGCAGCTACCTGTGGGAGGAGACCCAGTACTTC.

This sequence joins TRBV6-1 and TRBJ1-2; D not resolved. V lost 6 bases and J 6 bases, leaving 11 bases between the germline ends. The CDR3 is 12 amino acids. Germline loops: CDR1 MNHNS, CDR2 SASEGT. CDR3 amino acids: CASRDPPNGYTF. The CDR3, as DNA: TGTGCCAGCAGAGACCCACCTAATGGCTACACCTTC.

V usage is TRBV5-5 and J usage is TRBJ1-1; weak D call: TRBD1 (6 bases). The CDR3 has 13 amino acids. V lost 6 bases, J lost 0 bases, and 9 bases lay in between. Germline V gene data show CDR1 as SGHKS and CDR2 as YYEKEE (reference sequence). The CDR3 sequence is CASTGQLNTEAFF. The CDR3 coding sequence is TGTGCCAGCACCGGACAGTTGAACACTGAAGCTTTCTTT.

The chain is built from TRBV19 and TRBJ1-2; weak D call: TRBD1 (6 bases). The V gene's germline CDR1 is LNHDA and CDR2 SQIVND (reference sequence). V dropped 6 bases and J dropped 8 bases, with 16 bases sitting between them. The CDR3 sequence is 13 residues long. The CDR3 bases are TGTGCCAGTAGCCGGAGGGGGGTTGAGGGCTACACCTTC. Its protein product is CASSRRGVEGYTF.

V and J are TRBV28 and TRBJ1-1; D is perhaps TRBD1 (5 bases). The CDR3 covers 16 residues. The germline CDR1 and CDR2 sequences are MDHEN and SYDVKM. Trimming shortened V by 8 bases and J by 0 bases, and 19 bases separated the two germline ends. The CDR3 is CASPGGTATLNTEAFF. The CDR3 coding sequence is TGTGCCAGCCCTGGGGGGACGGCGACGTTGAACACTGAAGCTTTCTTT.

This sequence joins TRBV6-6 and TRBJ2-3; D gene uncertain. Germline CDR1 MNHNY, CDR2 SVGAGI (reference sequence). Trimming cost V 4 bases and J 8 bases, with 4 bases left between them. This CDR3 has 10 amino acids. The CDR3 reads CASSSRTQYF. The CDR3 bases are TGTGCCAGCAGTTCCCGTACGCAGTATTTT.

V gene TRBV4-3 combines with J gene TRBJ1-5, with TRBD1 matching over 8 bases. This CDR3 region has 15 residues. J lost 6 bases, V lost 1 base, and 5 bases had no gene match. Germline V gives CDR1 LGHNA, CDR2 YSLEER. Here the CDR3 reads CASSQGRGLLQPQHF. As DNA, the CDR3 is TGCGCCAGCAGCCAAGGCAGGGGGCTTCTTCAGCCCCAGCATTTT.

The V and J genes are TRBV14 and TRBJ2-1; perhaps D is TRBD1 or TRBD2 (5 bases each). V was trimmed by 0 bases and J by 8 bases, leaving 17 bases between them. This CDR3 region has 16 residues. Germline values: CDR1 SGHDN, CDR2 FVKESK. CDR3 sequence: CASSQESQASPHEQFF. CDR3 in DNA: TGTGCCAGCAGCCAAGAATCACAGGCTAGCCCCCATGAGCAGTTCTTC.

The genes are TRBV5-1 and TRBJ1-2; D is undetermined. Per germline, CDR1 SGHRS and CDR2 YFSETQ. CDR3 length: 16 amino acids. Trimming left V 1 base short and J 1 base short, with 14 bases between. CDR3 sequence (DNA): TGCGCCAGCAGCTTGTTCGAGGCCAGCAATAACTATGGCTACACCTTC. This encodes CASSLFEASNNYGYTF.

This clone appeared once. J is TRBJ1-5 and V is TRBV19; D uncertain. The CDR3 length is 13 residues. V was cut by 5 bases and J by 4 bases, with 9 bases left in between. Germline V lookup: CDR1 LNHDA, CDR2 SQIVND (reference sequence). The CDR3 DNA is TGTGCCAGTAGTTCCCCTTTTAATCAGCCCCAGCATTTT. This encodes CASSSPFNQPQHF.

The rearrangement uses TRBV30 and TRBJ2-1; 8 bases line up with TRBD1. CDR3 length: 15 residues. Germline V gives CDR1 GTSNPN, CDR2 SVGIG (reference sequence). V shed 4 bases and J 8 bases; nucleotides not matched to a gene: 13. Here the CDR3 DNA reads TGTGCCTGGAATGCTCTCTGGACAGGGAGATATGAGCAGTTCTTC. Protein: CAWNALWTGRYEQFF.

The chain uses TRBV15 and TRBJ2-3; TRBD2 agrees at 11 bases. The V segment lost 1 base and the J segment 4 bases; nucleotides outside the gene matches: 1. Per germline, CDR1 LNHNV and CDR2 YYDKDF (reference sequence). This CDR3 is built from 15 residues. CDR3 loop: CATSRGGLAADTQYF. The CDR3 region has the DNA TGTGCCACCAGCAGAGGGGGACTAGCGGCAGATACGCAGTATTTT. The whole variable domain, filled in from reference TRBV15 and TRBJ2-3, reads DAMVIQNPRYQVTQFGKPVTLSCSQTLNHNVMYWYQQKSSQAPKLLFHYYDKDFNNEADTPDNFQSRRPNTSFCFLDIRSPGLGDTAMYLCATSRGGLAADTQYFGPGTRLTVL.

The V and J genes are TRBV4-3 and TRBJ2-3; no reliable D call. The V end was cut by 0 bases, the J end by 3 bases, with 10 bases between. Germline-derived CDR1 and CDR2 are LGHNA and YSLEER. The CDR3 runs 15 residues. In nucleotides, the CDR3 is TGCGCCAGCAGCCAAGATTTTGGTAGGACAGATACGCAGTATTTT. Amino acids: CASSQDFGRTDTQYF.

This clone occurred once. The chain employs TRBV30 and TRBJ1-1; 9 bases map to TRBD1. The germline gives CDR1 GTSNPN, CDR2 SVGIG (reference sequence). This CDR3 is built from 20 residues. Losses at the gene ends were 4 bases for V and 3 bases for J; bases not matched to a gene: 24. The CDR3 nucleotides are TGTGCCTGGACTCGATCCGAGGATCCAAACTCACAGGGGGCCCACACTGAAGCTTTCTTT. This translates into CAWTRSEDPNSQGAHTEAFF.